The entry below gives a single T cell receptor (beta chain) sequence along with its context. What it binds is not known. With V trimmed by 0 bases and J by 4 bases, 3 bases remained unmatched. The CDR3 loop spans 16 amino acids. Looked up from germline, CDR1 is SGHRS and CDR2 is YFSETQ. This record comes from a study of cytomegalovirus exposure and HLA in healthy donors. Profiling relied on immunoSEQ multiplex PCR, and the TCRdb table lists in-frame clones only, not all of them. The sample contains some 130,000 clones, 80% to 90% of which appear only once. Findings and caveats of the study: The tendency of first-cohort TCR clusters to co-occur in the 120 or so validation repertoires emerged from a later analysis. Among TCR beta chains, those listed as cytomegalovirus-associated numbered some 170. High sensitivity and specificity were reportedly achieved when the classifier diagnosed cytomegalovirus status.

The gene calls are TRBV5-1 and TRBJ2-3; TRBD2 matches 12 bases. The TCR comes from a woman under 30 in good health and CMV-seronegative. The sequenced sample was PBMCs. Written as DNA, the CDR3 is TGCGCCAGCAGCTTGGGGACTAGCGGGGTCTCAGATACGCAGTATTTT. This codes for CASSLGTSGVSDTQYF.